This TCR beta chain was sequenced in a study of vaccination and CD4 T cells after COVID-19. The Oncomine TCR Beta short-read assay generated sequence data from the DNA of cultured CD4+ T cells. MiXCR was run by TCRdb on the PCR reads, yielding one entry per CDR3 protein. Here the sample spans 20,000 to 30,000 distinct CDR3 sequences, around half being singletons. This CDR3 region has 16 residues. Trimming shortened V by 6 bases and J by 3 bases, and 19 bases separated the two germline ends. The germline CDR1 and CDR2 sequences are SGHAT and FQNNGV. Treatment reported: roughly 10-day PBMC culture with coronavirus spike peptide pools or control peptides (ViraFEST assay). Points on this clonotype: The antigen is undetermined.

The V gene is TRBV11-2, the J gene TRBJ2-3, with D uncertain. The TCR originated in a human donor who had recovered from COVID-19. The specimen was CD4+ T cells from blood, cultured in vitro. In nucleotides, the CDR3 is TGTGCCAGCAGGCCGAACTCCGGGCCGAGGACAGATACGCAGTATTTT. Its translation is CASRPNSGPRTDTQYF.